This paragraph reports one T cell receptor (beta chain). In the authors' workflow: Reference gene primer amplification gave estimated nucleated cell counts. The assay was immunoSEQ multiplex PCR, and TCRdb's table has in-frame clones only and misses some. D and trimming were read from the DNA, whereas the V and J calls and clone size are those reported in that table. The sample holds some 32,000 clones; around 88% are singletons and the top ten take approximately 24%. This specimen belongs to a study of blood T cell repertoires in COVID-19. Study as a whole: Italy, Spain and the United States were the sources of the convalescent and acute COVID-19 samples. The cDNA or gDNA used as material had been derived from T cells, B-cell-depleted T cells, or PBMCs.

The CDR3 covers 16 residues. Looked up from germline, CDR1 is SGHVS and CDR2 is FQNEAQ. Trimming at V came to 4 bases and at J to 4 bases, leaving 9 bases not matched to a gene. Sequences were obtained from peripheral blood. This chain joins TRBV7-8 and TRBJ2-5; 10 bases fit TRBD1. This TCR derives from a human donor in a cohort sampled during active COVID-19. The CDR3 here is CASSSPDRGGRETQYF. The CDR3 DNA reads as TGTGCCAGCAGCTCCCCGGACAGGGGGGGACGAGAGACCCAGTACTTC.